The 6 T cell receptor beta chains in this list originate from one sample, sequenced in a study of blood T cell repertoires in COVID-19. Clones were sequenced by immunoSEQ multiplex PCR, and TCRdb holds only the in-frame ones, with some missing. The sample yields roughly 38,000 clones, roughly nine tenths seen once. What was sequenced was peripheral blood. Every receptor here comes from a man over 45 with active COVID-19.

The rearrangement joins TRBV5-6 to TRBJ2-7, with 7 bases aligning to TRBD1. The CDR3 has 15 residues. After removal of 4 bases from V and 4 bases from J, the junction contained 11 bases not matched to a gene. Germline-derived CDR1 and CDR2 are SGHDT and YYEEEE. The CDR3: CASSTIPGQKYEQYF. In DNA form, the CDR3 reads TGTGCCAGCAGCACGATTCCGGGACAGAAATACGAGCAGTACTTC.

The rearrangement links TRBV3-1 (or the pseudogene TRBV3-2) to TRBJ1-1; tentatively, D is TRBD1 (5 bases). The germline V gene encodes CDR1 LGHDT and CDR2 YNNKEL (reference sequence). The CDR3 has 13 residues. V gave up 3 bases and J gave up 5 bases, with 10 bases separating them. The CDR3 DNA sequence: TGTGCCAGCAGCCAGAACGGGGGGACTGAAGCTTTCTTT. Translated, it gives CASSQNGGTEAFF.

The rearrangement joins TRBV7-9 to TRBJ1-2; D is uncertain. This CDR3 is 14 amino acids long. V shed 2 bases and J shed 1 base, with 8 bases lying between them. Per germline, CDR1 SEHNR and CDR2 FQNEAQ (reference sequence). CDR3 sequence: CASSLLTGNYGYTF. DNA of the CDR3: TGTGCCAGCAGCTTACTGACGGGTAACTATGGCTACACCTTC.

The rearrangement uses TRBV5-1 and TRBJ1-1; TRBD1 agrees at 7 bases. J gave up 1 base and V 4 bases, and 10 bases lay outside the gene matches. The germline CDR1 and CDR2 sequences are SGHRS and YFSETQ. This CDR3 is built from 16 residues. CDR3 sequence (DNA): TGCGCCAGCAGCCTCACCCAACAGGGGCCGAACACTGAAGCTTTCTTT. It encodes CASSLTQQGPNTEAFF.

The chain couples TRBV19 to TRBJ2-7, with 7 bases lining up with TRBD1. This CDR3 has 14 amino acids. Germline values: CDR1 LNHDA, CDR2 SQIVND (reference sequence). Trimming took 1 base from V and 4 from J; bases not matched to a gene: 4. CDR3 DNA sequence: TGTGCCAGTAGTATAGCGGGCAGGGGGTACGAGCAGTACTTC. Translating gives CASSIAGRGYEQYF. Combining the CDR3 with reference TRBV19 and TRBJ2-7 gives the whole variable domain DGGITQSPKYLFRKEGQNVTLSCEQNLNHDAMYWYRQDPGQGLRLIYYSQIVNDFQKGDIAEGYSVSREKKESFPLTVTSAQKNPTAFYLCASSIAGRGYEQYFGPGTRLTVT.

This clone came up once. The CDR3 nucleotides read TGTGCCAGCAGTTTAGTTACAGCTTATAATTCACCCCTCCACTTT. This codes for CASSLVTAYNSPLHF. The gene calls are TRBV28 and TRBJ1-6; D is unclear. Germline assignment: CDR1 MDHEN and CDR2 SYDVKM. Trimming shortened V by 2 bases and J by 4 bases, and 9 bases separated the two germline ends. This CDR3 contains 15 residues.